The 4 T cell receptor beta chains below come from one sample, sequenced in a study of T cell changes during pregnancy in multiple sclerosis. TCRdb's copy holds only in-frame clones and misses some; the assay was immunoSEQ multiplex PCR. The repertoire holds 55,000 to 85,000 clones, with roughly nine tenths as singletons. Source: peripheral blood, taken in the third trimester of pregnancy. The origin of the receptors is a female donor with multiple sclerosis, enrolled in a pregnancy study.

The chain carries TRBV2 and TRBJ1-2; D is unresolved. Germline CDR1 is SNHLY and CDR2 is FYNNEI. V shed 2 bases and J shed 7 bases, with 8 bases lying between them. The CDR3 spans 12 residues. The DNA for the CDR3 is TGTGCCAGCAGTGAATCGGGGAGTGGCTACACCTTC. This codes for CASSESGSGYTF.

The rearrangement joins TRBV30 to TRBJ1-6; 7 bases agree with TRBD1. The CDR3 consists of 13 residues. Per germline, CDR1 GTSNPN and CDR2 SVGIG (reference sequence). Germline trimming cut 4 bases from V and 10 bases from J; bases unmatched to any gene: 7. The CDR3 here is CAWTMTGISPLHF. CDR3 nucleotides: TGTGCCTGGACCATGACAGGGATCTCACCCCTCCACTTT.

The rearrangement uses TRBV5-1 and TRBJ2-1; TRBD1 might be the D (6 bases). The ends were cut back, 4 bases at V and 6 bases at J, with 14 bases in the middle. The length of the CDR3 is 14 residues. CDR1 is SGHRS and CDR2 is YFSETQ in the germline V gene. The CDR3 nucleotides are TGCGCCAGCAGCGGGGGCACGGGTTCCAATGAGCAGTTCTTC. Its translation is CASSGGTGSNEQFF.

The CDR3 here is CASSLNPRGLRRDTEAFF. CDR3 bases: TGTGCCAGCAGTTTAAATCCCCGGGGTTTGCGGCGGGACACTGAAGCTTTCTTT. The chain is built from TRBV27 and TRBJ1-1; D is undetermined. V shed 2 bases and J shed 3 bases, with 22 bases lying between them. Germline loops: CDR1 MNHEY, CDR2 SMNVEV (reference sequence). This CDR3 is 18 amino acids long.